This T cell receptor (beta chain) was captured in a study of control samples from healthy donors and cancer patients. Here immunoSEQ multiplex PCR was the method, and the copy in TCRdb shows in-frame clones only, minus some. The sample records under 80,000 clones, under 95% being singletons. V dropped 6 bases and J dropped 0 bases, with 9 bases sitting between them. The CDR3 loop spans 14 amino acids. Germline loops: CDR1 MNHEY, CDR2 SMNVEV (reference sequence). This clonotype was sampled from a woman between 40 and 55 years old with lung cancer. The V and J genes are TRBV27 and TRBJ2-1; D remains unclear. Material: PBMCs. The CDR3, as DNA: TGTGCCAGCAGCCCTATAGGCTCCTACAATGAGCAGTTCTTC. Amino acid sequence: CASSPIGSYNEQFF.